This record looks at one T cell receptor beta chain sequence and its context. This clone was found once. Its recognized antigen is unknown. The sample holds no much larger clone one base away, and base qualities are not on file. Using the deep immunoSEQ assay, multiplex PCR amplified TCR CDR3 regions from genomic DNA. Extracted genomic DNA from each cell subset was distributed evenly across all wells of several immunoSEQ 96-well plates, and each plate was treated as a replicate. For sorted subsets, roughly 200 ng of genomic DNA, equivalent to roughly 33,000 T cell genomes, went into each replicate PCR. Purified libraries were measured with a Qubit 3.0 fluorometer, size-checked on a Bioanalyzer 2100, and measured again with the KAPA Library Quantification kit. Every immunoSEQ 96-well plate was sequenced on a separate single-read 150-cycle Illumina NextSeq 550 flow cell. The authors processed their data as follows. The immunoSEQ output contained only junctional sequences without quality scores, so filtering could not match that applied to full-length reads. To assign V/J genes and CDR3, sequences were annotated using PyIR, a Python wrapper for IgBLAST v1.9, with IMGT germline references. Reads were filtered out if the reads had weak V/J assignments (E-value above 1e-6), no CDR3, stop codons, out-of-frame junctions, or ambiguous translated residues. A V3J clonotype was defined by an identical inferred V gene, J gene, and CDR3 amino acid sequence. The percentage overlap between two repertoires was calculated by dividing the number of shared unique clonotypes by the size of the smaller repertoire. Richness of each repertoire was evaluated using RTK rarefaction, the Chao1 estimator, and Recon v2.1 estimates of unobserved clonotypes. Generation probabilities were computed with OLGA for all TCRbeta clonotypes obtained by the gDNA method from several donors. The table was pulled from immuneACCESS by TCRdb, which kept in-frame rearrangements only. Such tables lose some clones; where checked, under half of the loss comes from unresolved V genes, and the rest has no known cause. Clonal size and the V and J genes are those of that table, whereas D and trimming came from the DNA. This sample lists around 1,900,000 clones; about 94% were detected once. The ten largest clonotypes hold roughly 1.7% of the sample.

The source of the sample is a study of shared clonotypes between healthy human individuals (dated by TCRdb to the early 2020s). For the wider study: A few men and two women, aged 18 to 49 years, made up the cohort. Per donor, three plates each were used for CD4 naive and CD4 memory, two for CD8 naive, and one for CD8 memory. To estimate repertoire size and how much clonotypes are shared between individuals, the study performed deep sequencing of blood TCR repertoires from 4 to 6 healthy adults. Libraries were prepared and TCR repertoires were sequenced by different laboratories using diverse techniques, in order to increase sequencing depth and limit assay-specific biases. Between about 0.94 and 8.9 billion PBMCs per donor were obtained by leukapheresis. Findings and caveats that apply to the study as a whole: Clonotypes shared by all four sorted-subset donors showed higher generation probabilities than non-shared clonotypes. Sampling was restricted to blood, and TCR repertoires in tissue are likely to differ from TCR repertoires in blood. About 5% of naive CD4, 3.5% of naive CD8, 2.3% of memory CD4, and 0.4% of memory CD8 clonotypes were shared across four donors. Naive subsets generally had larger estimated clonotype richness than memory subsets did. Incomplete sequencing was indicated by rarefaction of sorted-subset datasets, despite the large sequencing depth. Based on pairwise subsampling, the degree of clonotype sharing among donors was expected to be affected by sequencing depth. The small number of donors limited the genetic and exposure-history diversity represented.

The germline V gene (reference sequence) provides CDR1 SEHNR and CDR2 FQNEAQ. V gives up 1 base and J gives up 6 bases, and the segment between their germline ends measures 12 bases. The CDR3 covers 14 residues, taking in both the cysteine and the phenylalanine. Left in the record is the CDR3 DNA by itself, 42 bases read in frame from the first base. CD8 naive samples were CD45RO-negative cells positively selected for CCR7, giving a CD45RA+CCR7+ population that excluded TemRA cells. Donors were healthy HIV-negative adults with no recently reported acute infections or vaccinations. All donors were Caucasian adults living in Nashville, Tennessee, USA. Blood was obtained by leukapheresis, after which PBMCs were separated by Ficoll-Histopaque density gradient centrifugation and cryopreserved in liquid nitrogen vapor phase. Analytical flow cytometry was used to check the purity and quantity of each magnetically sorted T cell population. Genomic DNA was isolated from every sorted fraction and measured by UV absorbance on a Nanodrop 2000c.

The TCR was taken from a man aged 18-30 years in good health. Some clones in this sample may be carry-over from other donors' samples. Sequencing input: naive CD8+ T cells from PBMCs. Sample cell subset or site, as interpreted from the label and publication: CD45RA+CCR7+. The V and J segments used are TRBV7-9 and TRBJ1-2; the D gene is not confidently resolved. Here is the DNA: TGTGCCAGCAGCTTAGACGTGGCAGCACATGGCTACACCTTC. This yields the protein CASSLDVAAHGYTF. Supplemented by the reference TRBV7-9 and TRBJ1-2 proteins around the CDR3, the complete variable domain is DTGVSQNPRHKITKRGQNVTFRCDPISEHNRLYWYRQTLGQGPEFLTYFQNEAQLEKSRLLSDRFSAERPKGSFSTLEIQRTEQGDSAMYLCASSLDVAAHGYTFGSGTRLTVV.